Here is one T cell receptor (beta chain) with its context. No antigen is known for it. V dropped 3 bases and J dropped 3; count of bases not matched to a gene: 3. CDR1 and CDR2 from the germline V gene are WNHNN and SYGVQD (reference sequence). This CDR3 contains 15 residues. The data stem from a study of cytomegalovirus exposure and HLA in healthy donors. Study in general: An early data release held tens of millions of unique TCRs from HLA-typed donors.

60 Vbeta and 13 Jbeta primers were used in PCR. TCRdb keeps only in-frame clones here, not all; method: immunoSEQ multiplex PCR. The sample has about 160,000 clones, nearly 80% seen once. Study observations and caveats: Follow-up analysis later connected one missense variant in DCLRE1C with trimming of TCR beta V- and J-genes. The CMV antigen specificity of a few CMV-associated chains was confirmed through in vitro analysis.

Sample: PBMCs. This sequence was found in a woman aged 40 to 55 in good health and CMV-seronegative. This chain links TRBV10-1 with TRBJ2-3; TRBD2 matches 10 bases. The CDR3 sequence is CASSDRGLATDTQYF. The CDR3 bases are TGCGCCAGCAGTGATAGGGGACTAGCGACAGATACGCAGTATTTT.